This T cell receptor beta chain was identified during a study of T-cell reconstitution after alpha-beta-depleted transplantation in children. Library preparation (for TCRbeta) was performed with unique molecular identifiers. TCRdb passed the PCR reads through MiXCR, listing each CDR3 protein once. The data contain around 440,000 distinct CDR3 sequences, 15% to 20% of them singletons. This clonotype turned up a few times. This TCR derives from a boy in the first two years of life who had a stem cell transplant for Wiskott-Aldrich syndrome, so the T cells may come from the graft donor. The source material was PBMCs, mostly from graft donor cells, sampled 360 days after TCRalphabeta/CD19-depleted stem cell transplant.

Here the CDR3 reads CASNSGTGVEQYF. CDR3 nucleotide sequence: TGTGCCAGCAACTCCGGGACAGGGGTCGAGCAGTACTTC. J is TRBJ2-7 and V is TRBV3-1, with 10 bases lining up with TRBD1. From germline, CDR1 is LGHDT and CDR2 YNNKEL (reference sequence). The V gene end was trimmed by 7 bases and the J gene end by 6 bases; junction bases not matched to a gene: 6. The CDR3 consists of 13 residues.